The next 32 T cell receptor beta chains were all read from a single sample in a study of blood T cell repertoires in COVID-19. Using immunoSEQ multiplex PCR, the repertoire was profiled, and TCRdb retains in-frame clones only, with some absent. Of approximately 490,000 clones listed, 80% to 90% are singletons. Sequencing was performed on PBMCs or T cells enriched from blood (not recorded which). The receptors come from a woman aged 55-69 years who had recovered from COVID-19.

V is TRBV6-5 and J is TRBJ2-1; 9 bases align to TRBD1. The CDR3 spans 16 residues. The V and J ends lost 4 bases and 1 base, in that order; junction bases with no gene match: 5. Germline V gives CDR1 MNHEY, CDR2 SVGAGI. The CDR3 DNA follows: TGTGCCAGCAGTTCCCAACAGGGGGCTTCCTACAATGAGCAGTTCTTC. Encoded protein: CASSSQQGASYNEQFF.

The chain is built from TRBV4-1 and TRBJ2-1; 7 nucleotides agree with TRBD2. The junction had 10 bases not matched to a gene; V was cut back by 3 bases and J by 8 bases. CDR3 length: 15 amino acids. CDR1 MGHRA and CDR2 YSYEKL come from the germline V gene. CDR3 amino acids: CASSHLEESGDEQFF. CDR3 DNA: TGCGCCAGCAGCCACCTCGAAGAGAGCGGGGATGAGCAGTTCTTC.

The V gene is TRBV10-3, the J gene TRBJ1-2, with TRBD1 matching 8 bases. With 5 bases clipped from V and 4 bases from J, the junction kept 6 bases outside the gene matches. The CDR3 covers 14 residues. Germline V CDR1 and CDR2: ENHRY, SYGVKD. The CDR3 loop reads CAISQTGVGYGYTF. In nucleotides, the CDR3 is TGTGCCATCAGTCAGACAGGGGTTGGCTATGGCTACACCTTC.

This rearrangement joins TRBV4-1 to TRBJ2-7; D remains unclear. V lost 0 bases to trimming and J lost 3 bases, with 9 bases between them. In germline, CDR1 is MGHRA, CDR2 YSYEKL. This CDR3 has 14 amino acids. CDR3 region: CASSQDPAGYEQYV. The CDR3 DNA sequence: TGCGCCAGCAGCCAAGATCCGGCAGGCTACGAGCAGTACGTC.

This clone was counted between two and nine times. The chain carries TRBV6-2 or TRBV6-3 and TRBJ1-2; maybe TRBD1 (6 bases). V lost 3 bases and J 5 bases, leaving 10 bases between the germline ends. This CDR3 has 13 amino acids. The germline gives CDR1 MNHEY, CDR2 SVGEGT. CDR3 DNA sequence: TGTGCCAGCAGTTATCCCCAGGGGTATGGCTACACCTTC. Protein: CASSYPQGYGYTF.

This clone was counted a single time. This chain uses TRBV21-1 with TRBJ2-7; TRBD2 reflects the table's D call only, with no check against the DNA. TRBV21-1 is flagged as a pseudogene. This CDR3 spans 14 amino acids. CDR3 loop: CASSKGGVPYEQYV. The DNA for the CDR3 is TGTGCCAGCAGCAAAGGGGGAGTGCCCTACGAGCAGTACGTC.

Details on this clone: Other DNA sequences in the sample encode the same CDR3. The chain carries TRBV18 and TRBJ1-5; D gene unclear. CDR1 is KGHSH and CDR2 is LQKENI in the germline V gene. V was clipped by 5 bases and J by 0 bases, with 5 bases between them. This CDR3 spans 13 amino acids. The CDR3 sequence is CASSTDSNQPQHF. The CDR3 bases are TGTGCCAGCTCAACAGATAGCAATCAGCCCCAGCATTTT.

Of note for this clone: Distinct nucleotide sequences in the sample also encode this CDR3. The genes are TRBV3-1 (or the pseudogene TRBV3-2) and TRBJ1-1, with a possible D match to TRBD1 (6 bases). The CDR3 has 14 amino acids. Germline CDR1 is LGHDT and CDR2 is YNNKEL (reference sequence). The V end lost 1 base, the J end lost 4 bases, and 10 bases lay between the germline ends. The CDR3 DNA reads TGTGCCAGCAGCCAAGCTGGGGGGGCCACTGAAGCTTTCTTT. This encodes CASSQAGGATEAFF.

Only one count was recorded for this clone. The V call is TRBV4-1, the J call TRBJ1-2; D gene unclear. CDR1 and CDR2 (germline): MGHRA, YSYEKL. CDR3 length equals 14 residues. The V end was cut by 3 bases, the J end by 0 bases, with 8 bases between. CDR3 amino acids: CASSQTGSNYGYTF. As DNA, the CDR3 is TGCGCCAGCAGCCAGACGGGATCTAACTATGGCTACACCTTC.

The chain couples TRBV7-8 to TRBJ1-2; unclear D gene. V lost 1 base, J lost 7 bases, and 10 bases lay in between. The V gene's germline CDR1 is SGHVS and CDR2 FQNEAQ. The CDR3 runs 13 residues. CDR3: CASSLEVSGGYTF. The CDR3 DNA follows: TGTGCCAGCAGCTTAGAGGTCTCGGGTGGCTACACCTTC.

This chain uses TRBV6-6 with TRBJ1-1; 7 nucleotides agree with TRBD1. CDR3 length: 13 residues. The V gene's germline CDR1 is MNHNY and CDR2 SVGAGI (reference sequence). V was pared by 6 bases and J by 4 bases, with 5 bases of the junction left unmatched. This CDR3 reads CASSLTGSTEAFF. CDR3 coding DNA: TGTGCCAGCAGCCTGACAGGGTCCACTGAAGCTTTCTTT.

J is TRBJ1-3 and V is TRBV5-1, with D uncertain. This CDR3 has 14 amino acids. Germline V gives CDR1 SGHRS, CDR2 YFSETQ. V was cut by 4 bases and J by 4 bases, with 12 bases left in between. For the CDR3, the DNA is TGCGCCAGCAGCACGGGTCCTTCGGGAAACACCATATATTTT. Its translation is CASSTGPSGNTIYF.

This chain uses TRBV19 with TRBJ1-2, with TRBD1 matching over 9 bases. With V trimmed by 3 bases and J by 4 bases, 3 bases remained unmatched. In germline, CDR1 is LNHDA, CDR2 SQIVND (reference sequence). CDR3 length: 14 amino acids. CDR3 region: CASSIDRGGYGYTF. As DNA, the CDR3 is TGTGCCAGTAGTATTGACAGGGGGGGCTATGGCTACACCTTC.

The DNA of the CDR3 is TGTGCCACAAGGGGTTTTCTTAAGGAAAAACTGTTTTTT. It translates to CATRGFLKEKLFF. V usage is TRBV28 and J usage is TRBJ1-4; TRBD1 might be the D (5 bases). Germline V CDR1 and CDR2: MDHEN, SYDVKM. Deletions cut 10 bases from V and 8 bases from J, with 17 bases between. This CDR3 has 13 amino acids.

V and J are TRBV5-1 and TRBJ2-1, with 7 bases identical to TRBD2. The CDR3 spans 16 residues. From germline, CDR1 is SGHRS and CDR2 YFSETQ. After removal of 4 bases from V and 0 bases from J, the junction contained 7 bases not matched to a gene. CDR3 region: CASSGKAGSSYNEQFF. In DNA, the CDR3 is TGCGCCAGCAGCGGAAAAGCGGGGAGCTCCTACAATGAGCAGTTCTTC. Using reference TRBV5-1 and TRBJ2-1 for the parts outside the CDR3, the full variable domain is KAGVTQTPRYLIKTRGQQVTLSCSPISGHRSVSWYQQTPGQGLQFLFEYFSETQRNKGNFPGRFSGRQFSNSRSEMNVSTLELGDSALYLCASSGKAGSSYNEQFFGPGTRLTVL.

The genes are TRBV5-1 and TRBJ2-2, with D hard to call. This CDR3 is 14 amino acids long. Trimming pared 4 bases from V and 0 bases from J, leaving 7 bases between. The germline gives CDR1 SGHRS, CDR2 YFSETQ. The DNA for the CDR3 is TGCGCCAGCAGCAAAGACACGAACACCGGGGAGCTGTTTTTT. Protein product: CASSKDTNTGELFF.

This chain uses TRBV3-1 (or the pseudogene TRBV3-2) with TRBJ1-1, with 9 bases that match TRBD1. Germline V gives CDR1 LGHDT, CDR2 YNNKEL (reference sequence). The CDR3 contains 15 residues. After removal of 5 bases from V and 0 bases from J, the junction contained 4 bases not matched to a gene. The CDR3 DNA reads as TGTGCCAGCAGCAGTAGACAGGGGGTGAACACTGAAGCTTTCTTT. Encoded protein: CASSSRQGVNTEAFF.

This chain uses TRBV27 with TRBJ1-3; unclear D gene. The CDR3 runs to 14 residues. Trimming removed 8 bases at V and 0 bases at J, with 11 bases between. Germline CDR1 and CDR2: MNHEY and SMNVEV (reference sequence). CDR3 sequence (DNA): TGTGCCAGCGGCAGCGTGAGCTCTGGAAACACCATATATTTT. Amino acids: CASGSVSSGNTIYF.

The chain links TRBV4-1 to TRBJ1-5, with 9 bases aligning to TRBD1. The length of the CDR3 is 17 residues. The germline CDR1 and CDR2 sequences are MGHRA and YSYEKL. Germline trimming cut 4 bases from V and 12 bases from J; bases unmatched to any gene: 19. CDR3 amino acids: CASSPSAGQGFLSGQHF. Written as DNA, the CDR3 is TGCGCCAGCAGCCCGTCTGCGGGACAGGGTTTTTTATCTGGCCAGCATTTT.

Comments on this clone: The sample holds other DNA sequences that translate to the same CDR3. This chain uses TRBV7-9 with TRBJ2-7; TRBD1 might be the D (5 bases). Trimming cost V 2 bases and J 3 bases, with 8 bases left between them. The germline V gene has CDR1 SEHNR and CDR2 FQNEAQ (reference sequence). The CDR3 is made up of 13 amino acids. The CDR3 DNA is TGTGCCAGCAGCTTAAGAGACAGCTACGAGCAGTACTTC. As protein: CASSLRDSYEQYF. The full variable domain, with the rest looked up from reference TRBV7-9 and TRBJ2-7, is DTGVSQNPRHKITKRGQNVTFRCDPISEHNRLYWYRQTLGQGPEFLTYFQNEAQLEKSRLLSDRFSAERPKGSFSTLEIQRTEQGDSAMYLCASSLRDSYEQYFGPGTRLTVT.

The rearrangement joins TRBV4-1 to TRBJ2-1; D is undetermined. This CDR3 region has 16 residues. The V gene lost 0 bases and the J gene lost 3 bases, with 12 bases spanning the gap. The germline V gene encodes CDR1 MGHRA and CDR2 YSYEKL. The CDR3 region has the DNA TGCGCCAGCAGCCAAGATCAGGCAGAGATCTACAATGAGCAGTTCTTC. It is translated as CASSQDQAEIYNEQFF.

This clone was found once. V gene TRBV2 combines with J gene TRBJ2-1, with 8 bases aligning to TRBD1. CDR3 length equals 13 residues. The germline gives CDR1 SNHLY, CDR2 FYNNEI. V was clipped by 4 bases and J by 4 bases; unmatched bases: 0. CDR3 sequence: CASSGDRYNEQFF. Written as DNA, the CDR3 is TGTGCCAGCAGTGGGGACAGGTACAATGAGCAGTTCTTC.

This chain joins TRBV27 and TRBJ1-1, with D perhaps TRBD1 (5 bases). This CDR3 is built from 12 residues. The germline CDR1 and CDR2 sequences are MNHEY and SMNVEV (reference sequence). V was cut by 6 bases and J by 10 bases, with 15 bases left in between. In DNA form, the CDR3 reads TGTGCCAGCAGATTCACTACGGGGGTAGCTTTCTTT. Protein product: CASRFTTGVAFF.

The chain couples TRBV6-5 to TRBJ1-1; the D is unclear. V was pared by 6 bases and J by 11 bases, with 10 bases between. The length of the CDR3 is 10 residues. Germline-derived CDR1 and CDR2 are MNHEY and SVGAGI. The DNA for the CDR3 is TGTGCCAGCAGCAGTTCAGTGGCTTTCTTT. It translates to CASSSSVAFF.

The V and J genes are TRBV2 and TRBJ1-5; TRBD1 is a possible D gene (5 bases). The ends were cut back, 4 bases at V and 5 bases at J, with 9 bases in the middle. The CDR3 runs 13 residues. The germline gives CDR1 SNHLY, CDR2 FYNNEI. For the CDR3, the DNA is TGTGCCAGCAGTGGGGGCAGGGATCAGCCCCAGCATTTT. This codes for CASSGGRDQPQHF.

The V and J genes are TRBV27 and TRBJ2-7; 9 bases are shared with TRBD1. Trimming at V came to 2 bases and at J to 0 bases, leaving 2 bases not matched to a gene. The germline V gene encodes CDR1 MNHEY and CDR2 SMNVEV (reference sequence). CDR3 length equals 15 residues. CDR3 loop: CASSLRTGASYEQYF. The DNA of the CDR3 is TGTGCCAGCAGTTTAAGGACAGGGGCCTCCTACGAGCAGTACTTC.

A note on this clone: One end of the junction is discordant with germline, which a read error may explain. The gene calls are TRBV13 and TRBJ1-2; TRBD1 matches at 9 bases. The CDR3 consists of 16 residues. Germline CDR1 and CDR2: PRHDT and FYEKMQ (reference sequence). CDR3 loop: CASSLGTGRGDYGYTF. In DNA form, the CDR3 reads TGTGCCAGCAGCCTAGGGACAGGGAGAGGGGACTATGGCTACACCTTC.

The chain uses TRBV4-1 and TRBJ2-3; 7 bases fit TRBD1. CDR1 and CDR2 (germline): MGHRA, YSYEKL. V was pared by 4 bases and J by 1 base, with 11 bases of the junction left unmatched. The CDR3 totals 17 residues. The CDR3 is CASSPVHLDRRTDTQYF. Here the CDR3 DNA reads TGCGCCAGCAGCCCCGTCCATTTGGACAGGCGCACAGATACGCAGTATTTT.

The chain is built from TRBV19 and TRBJ1-2; TRBD1 matches at 8 bases. Germline V lookup: CDR1 LNHDA, CDR2 SQIVND (reference sequence). The CDR3 sequence is 15 residues long. J gave up 5 bases and V 4 bases, and 9 bases lay outside the gene matches. CDR3 in DNA: TGTGCCAGTAGTACCGGACAGGGCCGGTTGTATGGCTACACCTTC. It specifies CASSTGQGRLYGYTF.

This clone was seen a handful of times. This sample includes further DNA sequences coding for the same CDR3. The chain carries TRBV5-1 and TRBJ2-7, with D possibly matching TRBD1 (5 bases). The CDR3 extends over 13 amino acids. Germline V gene data show CDR1 as SGHRS and CDR2 as YFSETQ. Trimming removed 5 bases from V and 2 bases from J, with 11 bases in between. CDR3: CASSYTTAYEQYF. The DNA for the CDR3 is TGCGCCAGCAGTTATACGACAGCCTACGAGCAGTACTTC.

With respect to this clone: Other DNA sequences in the same sample also yield this CDR3. The rearrangement joins TRBV2 to TRBJ1-2; possibly TRBD1 for D (5 bases). From germline, CDR1 is SNHLY and CDR2 FYNNEI. The germline V and J ends were trimmed by 3 bases and 2 bases, with 7 bases remaining between them. The CDR3 is 13 amino acids. CDR3 DNA: TGTGCCAGCAGTGATTCAGGGAACTATGGCTACACCTTC. Translating it yields CASSDSGNYGYTF.

This chain links TRBV5-4 with TRBJ1-1; no reliable D call. The CDR3 runs to 14 residues. V was clipped by 5 bases and J by 1 base, with 12 bases between them. CDR1 and CDR2 from the germline V gene are SGHNT and YYREEE (reference sequence). The CDR3 DNA reads TGTGCCAGCAGAAAGCCCGGAGAGAACACTGAAGCTTTCTTT. Protein: CASRKPGENTEAFF.